This T cell receptor beta chain was identified in a study of blood T cell repertoires in COVID-19. Cohort placement rested on clinical history that participants reported themselves. Clones were read by immunoSEQ multiplex PCR, and TCRdb kept only the in-frame ones, dropping some. The table has roughly 250,000 clones, approximately 90% seen once. This CDR3 region has 15 residues. V gave up 1 base and J gave up 5 bases; unmatched junction bases: 5. Germline V gene lookup returns CDR1 SGHTA and CDR2 FQGNSA. The TCR sequence derives from a woman between 18 and 29 years old who had recovered from COVID-19. The J gene is TRBJ2-1, the V gene TRBV7-2, with 7 positions matching TRBD1. Sequenced material: PBMCs or T cells enriched from blood (not recorded which). CDR3 amino acids: CASSLEGRGNNEQFF. For the CDR3, the DNA is TGTGCCAGCAGCTTAGAGGGCAGGGGGAACAATGAGCAGTTCTTC.